These T cell receptor beta chains were read from a single sample in a study of T cell responses to AZD1222 COVID-19 vaccine. This table comes from immunoSEQ multiplex PCR, and its TCRdb copy is limited to in-frame clones, with some not included. The repertoire holds some 180,000 clones, about 89% seen once, with roughly 1.7% in the top ten. Sequenced material: peripheral blood, taken 28 days after the second AZD1222 dose. The receptors come from an adult who received the AZD1222 COVID-19 vaccine. Both conserved end residues are part of each CDR3. Each record gives: J gene, V gene, CDR3 protein.

TRBJ2-5	TRBV19	CATAMRTGGLQETQYF
TRBJ2-7	TRBV6-1	CASSGIAGRLSYEQYF
TRBJ2-5	TRBV7-2	CASSPPGPGILSETQYF
TRBJ2-1	TRBV2	CASSETPPWGRAKNEQFF
TRBJ1-1	TRBV6-5	CASSTGAREAFF
TRBJ2-3	TRBV4-1	CASSQDPDFGTDTQYF
TRBJ1-2	TRBV19	CASSMSTGGAAKGYTF
TRBJ2-5	TRBV4-1	CASSRQLTSGGGETQYF
TRBJ2-1	TRBV19	CASKGQGADRFF
TRBJ2-2	TRBV7-9	CASSFRQGGTTGELFF
TRBJ2-5	TRBV9	CASSVAGLAGVETQYF